The 30 T cell receptor beta chains in this list originate from one sample, sequenced in a study of CD8+ T cells in alopecia areata (dated 2018 in TCRdb). Library preparation employed the immunoSEQ multiplex PCR assay. For TCR sequencing, RNA was extracted from every sample and reverse transcribed into cDNA to serve as template. Imported from immuneACCESS, the table was reduced by TCRdb to in-frame sequences with V and J called. These copies leave out some clones; in studies compared against another copy, an unresolved V gene accounts for under half, and the cause of the remainder is not known. Within this sample are 95,000 to 100,000 clones, with approximately 63% of them counted one time only. The top ten constitute less than 20% of the sample. The treatment or condition label here, explained by the study, means: oral pan-JAK inhibitor, 5-10 mg twice daily. The source material was CD8+ T cells sorted from blood, sampled at approximately week 55, from a patient treated with tofacitinib. Every receptor here comes from a human donor with alopecia areata.

The V and J genes are TRBV14 and TRBJ2-2; tentatively, D is TRBD1 or TRBD2 (5 bases each). The CDR3 is made up of 17 amino acids. Trimming left V 0 bases short and J 4 bases short, with 15 bases between. Germline V gene data show CDR1 as SGHDN and CDR2 as FVKESK. The CDR3 coding sequence is TGTGCCAGCAGCCAAGATAGGCTGGGACGGGCCACCGGGGAGCTGTTTTTT. It translates to CASSQDRLGRATGELFF.

In DNA form, the CDR3 reads TGTGCCAGCAGCAACGGACAGATAATGAACACTGAAGCTTTCTTT. This gives the protein CASSNGQIMNTEAFF. V is TRBV5-6 and J is TRBJ1-1; tentatively, D is TRBD1 (6 bases). With 4 bases removed from V and 0 bases from J, the gap between germline ends came to 13 bases. The CDR3 is 15 residues long. The germline gives CDR1 SGHDT, CDR2 YYEEEE.

This clone was counted between two and nine times. This chain links TRBV5-1 with TRBJ1-2; 7 nucleotides agree with TRBD1. Germline CDR1 is SGHRS and CDR2 is YFSETQ. Unmatched junction bases numbered 6, after V lost 4 bases and J lost 3 bases. The CDR3 runs 14 residues. The CDR3 DNA follows: TGCGCCAGCAGCGACGACAGGGTCGACTATGGCTACACCTTC. Encoded protein: CASSDDRVDYGYTF.

This clone has a handful of counts. The rearrangement joins TRBV27 to TRBJ2-5; no reliable D call. The length of the CDR3 is 16 residues. V was trimmed by 5 bases and J by 2 bases, leaving 18 bases between them. Germline CDR1 reads MNHEY; CDR2 reads SMNVEV (reference sequence). CDR3 protein: CASSDVAGRWQETQYF. CDR3 DNA: TGTGCCAGCAGTGATGTGGCAGGACGTTGGCAAGAGACCCAGTACTTC.

This chain joins TRBV13 and TRBJ1-1; D uncertain. CDR3 size: 15 residues. The V end was cut by 3 bases, the J end by 4 bases, with 15 bases between. The germline CDR1 and CDR2 sequences are PRHDT and FYEKMQ (reference sequence). CDR3 nucleotide sequence: TGTGCCAGCAGCTTGAGGCGGGCCGCGGGCACTGAAGCTTTCTTT. Translating it yields CASSLRRAAGTEAFF.

This clone has only a few counts. The chain has TRBV5-1 and TRBJ1-2; maybe TRBD1 (6 bases). Per the germline V gene, CDR1 is SGHRS and CDR2 is YFSETQ. The CDR3 sequence is 17 residues long. Trimming shortened V by 2 bases and J by 3 bases, and 20 bases separated the two germline ends. CDR3 amino acids: CASSFPEEGGADYGYTF. The CDR3 DNA reads TGCGCCAGCAGCTTCCCCGAGGAGGGGGGCGCCGACTATGGCTACACCTTC.

This clone came up once. This chain joins TRBV6-1 and TRBJ2-7; D might be TRBD1 or TRBD2, each matching 6 bases. The CDR3 contains 15 residues. Germline CDR1 and CDR2: MNHNS and SASEGT. The germline V and J ends were trimmed by 11 bases and 2 bases, with 22 bases remaining between them. The CDR3 DNA sequence: TGTGCCTCTGCCCCGGGGAGGACAGCAACCTACGAGCAGTACTTC. Translating it yields CASAPGRTATYEQYF.

This chain connects TRBV29-1 to TRBJ2-3; no clear D. The CDR3 runs 16 residues. V was shortened by 0 bases and J by 0 bases, with 13 bases between the two germline ends. Looked up from germline, CDR1 is SQVTM and CDR2 is ANQGSEA. The CDR3 DNA sequence: TGCAGCGTTGAAGATCAGGCAGGCCCTAGCACAGATACGCAGTATTTT. Its translation is CSVEDQAGPSTDTQYF.

J is TRBJ2-3 and V is TRBV30, with a possible D match to TRBD2 (5 bases). CDR1 GTSNPN and CDR2 SVGIG come from the germline V gene (reference sequence). Trimming left V 7 bases short and J 5 bases short, with 16 bases between. The CDR3 spans 13 residues. The CDR3 loop reads CASKTRGGDTQYF. In DNA form, the CDR3 reads TGTGCCTCGAAAACCCGCGGAGGAGATACGCAGTATTTT.

A few counts support this clone. The chain carries TRBV7-9 and TRBJ1-2; D gene ambiguous. CDR1 is SEHNR, CDR2 FQNEAQ, per germline (reference sequence). V lost 1 base and J 1 base, leaving 7 bases between the germline ends. This CDR3 comprises 14 residues. As DNA, the CDR3 is TGTGCCAGCAGCTTAGTCGGCGTTAACTATGGCTACACCTTC. Translated, it gives CASSLVGVNYGYTF.

This clone showed up just a few times. The gene calls are TRBV5-1 and TRBJ2-2, with 11 bases fitting TRBD2. Germline V gene lookup returns CDR1 SGHRS and CDR2 YFSETQ. The CDR3 runs to 17 residues. V lost 4 bases and J lost 3; bases outside the gene matches: 8. The CDR3 here is CASSRATSGGYTGELFF. CDR3 in DNA: TGCGCCAGCAGCCGCGCCACTAGCGGGGGCTACACCGGGGAGCTGTTTTTT.

The chain carries TRBV4-1 and TRBJ2-7; D may be TRBD2 (6 bases). V was clipped by 4 bases and J by 2 bases, with 18 bases between them. There are 16 residues in the CDR3. CDR1 and CDR2 from the germline V gene are MGHRA and YSYEKL. The CDR3 DNA reads TGCGCCAGCAGCCCCCAGGAGCTCGGGGGAGCCTACGAGCAGTACTTC. It codes for CASSPQELGGAYEQYF.

The rearrangement joins TRBV6-6 to TRBJ1-5; D gene unclear. V was shortened by 2 bases and J by 1 base, with 12 bases between the two germline ends. This CDR3 spans 16 amino acids. Germline V CDR1 and CDR2: MNHNY, SVGAGI (reference sequence). The CDR3 bases are TGTGCCAGCAGTTACCTGAACTGGGAAAGCAATCAGCCCCAGCATTTT. This sequence encodes CASSYLNWESNQPQHF.

This rearrangement joins TRBV2 to TRBJ1-2; D perhaps matches TRBD1 (5 bases). CDR1 is SNHLY and CDR2 is FYNNEI in the germline V gene. The germline V and J ends were trimmed by 4 bases and 12 bases, with 21 bases remaining between them. CDR3 size: 14 residues. CDR3 amino acids: CASSVAQKGAGNTF. The CDR3 region has the DNA TGTGCCAGCAGTGTGGCACAAAAAGGCGCAGGGAACACCTTC.

The chain employs TRBV29-1 and TRBJ1-2, with D perhaps matching TRBD1 (5 bases). V was clipped by 3 bases and J by 7 bases, with 12 bases between them. CDR3 size: 12 residues. CDR1 is SQVTM, CDR2 ANQGSEA, per germline. CDR3 protein: CSVDWGQRGYTF. Written as DNA, the CDR3 is TGCAGCGTTGATTGGGGCCAGCGTGGCTACACCTTC.

The V call is TRBV6-1, the J call TRBJ2-3; TRBD2 agrees at 10 bases. Germline CDR1 is MNHNS and CDR2 is SASEGT. J was trimmed by 5 bases and V by 3 bases; bases with no gene match: 11. The CDR3 extends over 17 amino acids. The CDR3 loop reads CASSDPGLSGGVDTQYF. DNA for the CDR3: TGTGCCAGCAGTGATCCAGGGTTGAGCGGGGGGGTAGATACGCAGTATTTT.

This clone came up a few times. The genes are TRBV12-5 and TRBJ2-5, with a possible D match to TRBD2 (6 bases). V was cut by 4 bases and J by 7 bases, with 16 bases left in between. Germline V gene sequence: CDR1 LGHNT, CDR2 FRNRAP. The CDR3 extends over 14 amino acids. The CDR3 reads CASGYGGASRTQYF. Written as DNA, the CDR3 is TGTGCTAGTGGTTACGGCGGGGCGTCACGGACCCAGTACTTC. Full variable domain (rest looked up from reference TRBV12-5 and TRBJ2-5): DARVTQTPRHKVTEMGQEVTMRCQPILGHNTVFWYRQTMMQGLELLAYFRNRAPLDDSGMPKDRFSAEMPDATLATLKIQPSEPRDSAVYFCASGYGGASRTQYFGPGTRLLVL.

The J gene is TRBJ1-2, the V gene TRBV13; 12 bases align to TRBD1. This CDR3 contains 14 residues. Trimming cost V 3 bases and J 4 bases; bases outside gene matches: 0. Germline V CDR1 and CDR2: PRHDT, FYEKMQ (reference sequence). In DNA form, the CDR3 reads TGTGCCAGCAGCTTGGGACAGGGGGCCTATGGCTACACCTTC. Translated: CASSLGQGAYGYTF. The variable domain in full, with the rest retrieved from reference TRBV13 and TRBJ1-2, is AAGVIQSPRHLIKEKRETATLKCYPIPRHDTVYWYQQGPGQDPQFLISFYEKMQSDKGSIPDRFSAQQFSDYHSELNMSSLELGDSALYFCASSLGQGAYGYTFGSGTRLTVV.

The rearrangement links TRBV25-1 to TRBJ2-3; D gene uncertain. Looked up from germline, CDR1 is MGHDK and CDR2 is SYGVNS. Trimming stripped 10 bases from V and 3 bases from J, with 5 bases between. The length of the CDR3 is 10 residues. CDR3 sequence reads: CATETDTQYF. In nucleotides, the CDR3 is TGTGCCACCGAGACAGATACGCAGTATTTT.

In this sample, this clone turned up a few times. The V call is TRBV13, the J call TRBJ2-1; 7 positions match TRBD1. Germline V gene sequence: CDR1 PRHDT, CDR2 FYEKMQ (reference sequence). V gave up 6 bases and J gave up 5 bases; unmatched junction bases: 7. CDR3 length: 14 amino acids. In nucleotides, the CDR3 is TGTGCCAGCAGACGGAGGACAGGAGACAATGAGCAGTTCTTC. Protein: CASRRRTGDNEQFF. Supplemented by reference TRBV13 and TRBJ2-1, the full variable domain reads AAGVIQSPRHLIKEKRETATLKCYPIPRHDTVYWYQQGPGQDPQFLISFYEKMQSDKGSIPDRFSAQQFSDYHSELNMSSLELGDSALYFCASRRRTGDNEQFFGPGTRLTVL.

The rearrangement links TRBV2 to TRBJ1-1; 8 bases map to TRBD1. Germline assignment: CDR1 SNHLY and CDR2 FYNNEI. V lost 2 bases, J lost 5 bases, and 16 bases stayed unmatched. The CDR3 totals 18 residues. The CDR3: CASSELGTGIRIGTEAFF. The CDR3 region has the DNA TGTGCCAGCAGTGAATTGGGGACAGGCATTCGTATAGGGACTGAAGCTTTCTTT.

Note on this clone: Distinct nucleotide sequences in the sample also encode this CDR3. The genes are TRBV30 and TRBJ1-2; tentative D call: TRBD1 (5 bases). V was pared by 4 bases and J by 6 bases, with 9 bases between. CDR1 is GTSNPN and CDR2 is SVGIG in the germline V gene (reference sequence). This CDR3 comprises 11 residues. The CDR3 DNA reads as TGTGCCTGGATTGGGGGAAATGGCTACACCTTC. This codes for CAWIGGNGYTF.

This clone was seen a handful of times. The chain combines TRBV5-6 with TRBJ1-4, with D maybe TRBD1 (6 bases). The CDR3 is 11 amino acids. The ends were cut back, 4 bases at V and 8 bases at J, with 6 bases in the middle. From germline, CDR1 is SGHDT and CDR2 YYEEEE. The CDR3 loop reads CASSTGEKLFF. The CDR3 DNA follows: TGTGCCAGCAGCACAGGGGAAAAACTGTTTTTT.

This CDR3 is CASSVAEGMGEQYF. The CDR3 region has the DNA TGTGCCAGCAGCGTAGCTGAGGGGATGGGCGAGCAGTACTTC. The chain combines TRBV9 with TRBJ2-7; D assignment may be TRBD1 or TRBD2 (5 bases each). V was cut by 0 bases and J by 6 bases, with 13 bases left in between. From germline, CDR1 is SGDLS and CDR2 YYNGEE. This CDR3 has 14 residues.

This clone was found a few times. J is TRBJ2-5 and V is TRBV29-1; 9 nucleotides agree with TRBD1. Per germline, CDR1 SQVTM and CDR2 ANQGSEA. V lost 4 bases and J lost 3; bases outside the gene matches: 12. The CDR3 consists of 16 residues. The CDR3 loop reads CSVAATGGYRKETQYF. In nucleotides, the CDR3 is TGCAGCGTTGCCGCCACAGGGGGCTACCGAAAAGAGACCCAGTACTTC.

The chain employs TRBV25-1 and TRBJ2-1; tentative D call: TRBD2 (6 bases). The CDR3 totals 13 residues. Between the trimmed V and J ends, which lost 7 bases and 14 bases, there was a span of 21 bases. Looked up from germline, CDR1 is MGHDK and CDR2 is SYGVNS. In nucleotides, the CDR3 is TGTGCCAGCATGGGCGCCGAGGAGGGTAGGGAGTTCTTC. Translation gives CASMGAEEGREFF. Together with reference TRBV25-1 and TRBJ2-1, the CDR3 gives the full variable domain: EADIYQTPRYLVIGTGKKITLECSQTMGHDKMYWYQQDPGMELHLIHYSYGVNSTEKGDLSSESTVSRIRTEHFPLTLESARPSHTSQYLCASMGAEEGREFFGPGTRLTVL.

The chain combines TRBV19 with TRBJ2-5; D may be TRBD2 (7 bases). Trimming cost V 5 bases and J 2 bases, with 15 bases left between them. There are 15 residues in the CDR3. Germline V CDR1 and CDR2: LNHDA, SQIVND (reference sequence). CDR3 sequence: CASSSRGAAQETQYF. CDR3 DNA: TGTGCCAGTAGTTCTCGGGGGGCGGCTCAAGAGACCCAGTACTTC.

Only a few counts were recorded for this clone. V and J are TRBV10-3 and TRBJ2-3; TRBD2 aligns across 7 bases. Germline V lookup: CDR1 ENHRY, CDR2 SYGVKD. The CDR3 consists of 15 residues. Trimming removed 3 bases from V and 3 bases from J; junction bases left unmatched: 6. In nucleotides, the CDR3 is TGTGCCATCAGTGATAGTCGGGGACTAACAGATACGCAGTATTTT. It is translated as CAISDSRGLTDTQYF.

The rearrangement links TRBV2 to TRBJ2-7; D unresolved. V lost 6 bases and J lost 3, with 12 bases in between. The CDR3 sequence is 13 residues long. Germline V gene lookup returns CDR1 SNHLY and CDR2 FYNNEI. CDR3 nucleotide sequence: TGTGCCAGCAGCGACTCGACCAACTACGAGCAGTACTTC. It codes for CASSDSTNYEQYF.

The rearrangement uses TRBV27 and TRBJ2-6, with no clear D. Trimming cost V 1 base and J 0 bases, with 4 bases left between them. The CDR3 length is 15 residues. Germline CDR1 is MNHEY and CDR2 is SMNVEV (reference sequence). CDR3 loop: CASSLLSSGANVLTF. In nucleotides, the CDR3 is TGTGCCAGCAGTTTATTGTCCTCTGGGGCCAACGTCCTGACTTTC. Looking up the rest from reference TRBV27 and TRBJ2-6 gives the full variable domain: EAQVTQNPRYLITVTGKKLTVTCSQNMNHEYMSWYRQDPGLGLRQIYYSMNVEVTDKGDVPEGYKVSRKEKRNFPLILESPSPNQTSLYFCASSLLSSGANVLTFGAGSRLTVL.